This TCR beta chain was captured by sequencing in a study of blood T cell repertoires in COVID-19. Study-level background: Collection of acute and convalescent COVID-19 samples took place in the United States, Italy and Spain. In each case, the material was cDNA or gDNA derived from T cells, B-cell-depleted T cells, or PBMCs.

As handled by the study authors: Amplifying reference gene primers gave estimates of nucleated cell counts. The protocol was immunoSEQ multiplex PCR, while the TCRdb copy is restricted to in-frame clones and leaves out a portion. That table supplies the V and J calls and clone size; D and trimming were determined from the DNA. The sample carries 250,000 to 350,000 clones, roughly 85% recorded once. Trimming cost V 4 bases and J 3 bases, with 14 bases left between them. This CDR3 comprises 16 residues. Germline V lookup: CDR1 SGDLS, CDR2 YYNGEE. Input material: peripheral blood. The TCR was taken from a woman younger than 45 with active or convalescent COVID-19. The chain carries TRBV9 and TRBJ1-6; D remains unclear. The DNA of the CDR3 is TGTGCCAGCAGCCCGAGGGAACGGAGCTATAATTCACCCCTCCACTTT. This encodes CASSPRERSYNSPLHF.